This passage covers 2 T cell receptor beta chains from one sample sequenced in a study of T cell responses to AZD1222 COVID-19 vaccine. Repertoires were generated with immunoSEQ multiplex PCR, while TCRdb's copy carries only in-frame clones and drops some. The table lists about 160,000 clones, approximately 92% of them singletons. The sample here was peripheral blood, taken 28 days after the second AZD1222 dose. The source of these receptors is an adult who received the AZD1222 COVID-19 vaccine.

This rearrangement joins TRBV18 to TRBJ2-1, with 8 positions matching TRBD2. V trimming: 4 bases; J trimming: 2 bases; junction bases outside the gene matches: 4. The CDR3 consists of 15 residues. Germline-derived CDR1 and CDR2 are KGHSH and LQKENI. CDR3: CASSLTSGAYNEQFF. The CDR3 DNA follows: TGTGCCAGCTCACTCACTAGCGGCGCCTACAATGAGCAGTTCTTC.

V and J are TRBV30 and TRBJ2-7; 7 bases fit TRBD1. Unmatched junction bases numbered 4, after V lost 1 base and J lost 4 bases. Germline V CDR1 and CDR2: GTSNPN, SVGIG (reference sequence). This CDR3 has 13 residues. In nucleotides, the CDR3 is TGTGCCTGGAGTGGACAGGGACAATACGAGCAGTACTTC. Protein: CAWSGQGQYEQYF. The full variable domain, its missing parts supplied by reference TRBV30 and TRBJ2-7, is SQTIHQWPATLVQPVGSPLSLECTVEGTSNPNLYWYRQAAGRGLQLLFYSVGIGQISSEVPQNLSASRPQDRQFILSSKKLLLSDSGFYLCAWSGQGQYEQYFGPGTRLTVT.